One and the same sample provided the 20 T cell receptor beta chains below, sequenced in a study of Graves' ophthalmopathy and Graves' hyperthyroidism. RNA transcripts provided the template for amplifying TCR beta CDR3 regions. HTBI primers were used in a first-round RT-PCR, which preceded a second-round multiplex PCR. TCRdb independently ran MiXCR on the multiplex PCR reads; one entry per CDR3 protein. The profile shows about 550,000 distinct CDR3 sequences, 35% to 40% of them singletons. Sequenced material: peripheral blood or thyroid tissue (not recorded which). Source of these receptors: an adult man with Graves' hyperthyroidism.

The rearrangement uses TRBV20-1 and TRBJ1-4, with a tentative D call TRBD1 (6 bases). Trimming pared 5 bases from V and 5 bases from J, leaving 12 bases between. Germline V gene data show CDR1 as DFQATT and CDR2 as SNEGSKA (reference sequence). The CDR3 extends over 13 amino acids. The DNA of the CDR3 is TGCAGTGCTGCCGGGACATTAAATGAAAAACTGTTTTTT. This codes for CSAAGTLNEKLFF.

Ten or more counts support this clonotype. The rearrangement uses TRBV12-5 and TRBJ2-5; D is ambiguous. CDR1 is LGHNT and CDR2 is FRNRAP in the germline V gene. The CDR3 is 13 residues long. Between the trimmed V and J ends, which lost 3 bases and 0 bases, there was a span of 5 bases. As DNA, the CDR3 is TGTGCTAGTGGTTTTGGCAACCAAGAGACCCAGTACTTC. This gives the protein CASGFGNQETQYF.

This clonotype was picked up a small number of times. CDR3 DNA sequence: TGTGCCAGTAGTGTCAACAGGATCACCCAGTACTTC. It yields the protein CASSVNRITQYF. The chain joins TRBV19 to TRBJ2-5; a weak D match, TRBD1 (5 bases). Germline V gene data show CDR1 as LNHDA and CDR2 as SQIVND (reference sequence). Deletions cut 5 bases from V and 8 bases from J, with 12 bases between. CDR3 size: 12 residues.

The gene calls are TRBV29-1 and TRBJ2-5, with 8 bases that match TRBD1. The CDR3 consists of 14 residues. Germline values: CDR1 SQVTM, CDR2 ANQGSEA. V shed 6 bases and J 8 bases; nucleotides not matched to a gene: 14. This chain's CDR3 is CSVAGTGSSRTQYF. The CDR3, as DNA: TGCAGCGTGGCCGGGACAGGTAGTTCCCGAACCCAGTACTTC.

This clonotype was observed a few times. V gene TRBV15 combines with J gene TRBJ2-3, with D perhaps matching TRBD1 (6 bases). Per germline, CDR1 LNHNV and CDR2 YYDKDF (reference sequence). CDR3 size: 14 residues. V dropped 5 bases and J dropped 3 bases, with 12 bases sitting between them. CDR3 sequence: CATSGEGGTDTQYF. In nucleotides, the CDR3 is TGTGCCACCAGCGGCGAAGGGGGAACAGATACGCAGTATTTT.

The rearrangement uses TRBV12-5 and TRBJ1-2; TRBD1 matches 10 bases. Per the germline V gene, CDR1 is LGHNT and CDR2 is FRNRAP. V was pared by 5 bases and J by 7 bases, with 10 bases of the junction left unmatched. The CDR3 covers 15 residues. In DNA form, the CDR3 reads TGTGCTAGTGGTAAGACCCGGACAGGGGGAAGTGGCTACACCTTC. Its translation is CASGKTRTGGSGYTF. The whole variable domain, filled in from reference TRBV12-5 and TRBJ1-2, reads DARVTQTPRHKVTEMGQEVTMRCQPILGHNTVFWYRQTMMQGLELLAYFRNRAPLDDSGMPKDRFSAEMPDATLATLKIQPSEPRDSAVYFCASGKTRTGGSGYTFGSGTRLTVV.

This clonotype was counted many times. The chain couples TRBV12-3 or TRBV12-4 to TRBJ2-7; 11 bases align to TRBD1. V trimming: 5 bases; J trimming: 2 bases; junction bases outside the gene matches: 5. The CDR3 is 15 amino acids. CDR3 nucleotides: TGTGCCAGCAGTCCTGGACAGGGGGCCACCTACGAGCAGTACTTC. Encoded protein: CASSPGQGATYEQYF.

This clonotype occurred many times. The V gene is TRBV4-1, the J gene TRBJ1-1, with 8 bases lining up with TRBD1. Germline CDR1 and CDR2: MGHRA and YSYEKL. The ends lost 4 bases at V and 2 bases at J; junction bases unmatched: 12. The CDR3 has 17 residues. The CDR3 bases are TGCGCCAGCAGCCTAGATGTGCAGGGGGCTCAAAACACTGAAGCTTTCTTT. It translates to CASSLDVQGAQNTEAFF.

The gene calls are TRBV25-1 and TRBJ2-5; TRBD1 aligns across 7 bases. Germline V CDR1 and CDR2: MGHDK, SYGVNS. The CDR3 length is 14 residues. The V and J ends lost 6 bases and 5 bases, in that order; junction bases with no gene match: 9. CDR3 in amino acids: CASREDRPRETQYF. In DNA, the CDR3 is TGTGCCAGCAGGGAGGACAGGCCCCGGGAGACCCAGTACTTC.

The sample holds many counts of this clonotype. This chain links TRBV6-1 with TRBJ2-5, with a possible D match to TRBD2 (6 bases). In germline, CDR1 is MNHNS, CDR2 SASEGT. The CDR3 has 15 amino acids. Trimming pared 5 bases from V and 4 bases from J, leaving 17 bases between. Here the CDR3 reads CASSYSETSRETQYF. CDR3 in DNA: TGTGCCAGCAGTTACTCGGAGACTAGTCGAGAGACCCAGTACTTC.

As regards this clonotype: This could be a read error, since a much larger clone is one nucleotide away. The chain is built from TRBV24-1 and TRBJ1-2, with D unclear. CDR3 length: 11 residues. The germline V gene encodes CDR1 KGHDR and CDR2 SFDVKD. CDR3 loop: CASSQLGGCTF. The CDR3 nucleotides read TGCGCCAGCAGCCAGCTGGGTGGCTGCACCTTC.

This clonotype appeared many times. CDR3 sequence: CASSEEWYQPQHF. As DNA, the CDR3 is TGTGCCAGCAGTGAAGAGTGGTATCAGCCCCAGCATTTT. V gene TRBV6-1 combines with J gene TRBJ1-5; the D is unclear. V dropped 1 base and J dropped 5 bases, with 6 bases sitting between them. The CDR3 runs 13 residues. Germline lookup yields CDR1 MNHNS and CDR2 SASEGT.

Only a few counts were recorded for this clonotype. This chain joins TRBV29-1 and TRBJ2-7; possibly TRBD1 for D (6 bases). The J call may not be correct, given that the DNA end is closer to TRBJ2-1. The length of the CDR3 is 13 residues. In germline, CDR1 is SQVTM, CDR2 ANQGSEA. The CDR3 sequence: CSVVIDRYNEQFF. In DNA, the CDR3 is TGCAGCGTTGTGATAGACAGGTACAATGAGCAGTTCTTC.

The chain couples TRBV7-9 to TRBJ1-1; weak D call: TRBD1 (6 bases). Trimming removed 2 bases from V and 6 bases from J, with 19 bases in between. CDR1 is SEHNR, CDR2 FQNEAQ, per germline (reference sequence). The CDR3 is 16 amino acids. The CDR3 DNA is TGTGCCAGCAGCTTAAGTTGGGGGGCGATTGGGTCTGAAGCTTTCTTT. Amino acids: CASSLSWGAIGSEAFF.

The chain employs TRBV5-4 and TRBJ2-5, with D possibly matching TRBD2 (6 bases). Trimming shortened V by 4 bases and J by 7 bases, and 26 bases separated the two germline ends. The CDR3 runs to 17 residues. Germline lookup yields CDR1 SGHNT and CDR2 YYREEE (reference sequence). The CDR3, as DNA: TGTGCCAGCAGCCTTGGACTGGCGGGGAGCGGTATGCGGACCCAGTACTTC. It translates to CASSLGLAGSGMRTQYF.

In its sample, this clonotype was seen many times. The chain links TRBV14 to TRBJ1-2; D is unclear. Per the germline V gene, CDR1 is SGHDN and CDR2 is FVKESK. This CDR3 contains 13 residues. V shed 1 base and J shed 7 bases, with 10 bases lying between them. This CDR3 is CASSQGVSTGYTF. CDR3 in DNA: TGTGCCAGCAGCCAAGGAGTTAGTACTGGCTACACCTTC.

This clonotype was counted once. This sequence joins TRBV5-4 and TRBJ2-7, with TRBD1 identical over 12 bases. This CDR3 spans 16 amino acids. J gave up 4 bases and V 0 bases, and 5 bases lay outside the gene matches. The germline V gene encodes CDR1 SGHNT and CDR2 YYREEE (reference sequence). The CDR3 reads CASSLARGQGAYEQYF. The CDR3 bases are TGTGCCAGCAGCTTGGCCAGGGGACAGGGGGCTTACGAGCAGTACTTC.

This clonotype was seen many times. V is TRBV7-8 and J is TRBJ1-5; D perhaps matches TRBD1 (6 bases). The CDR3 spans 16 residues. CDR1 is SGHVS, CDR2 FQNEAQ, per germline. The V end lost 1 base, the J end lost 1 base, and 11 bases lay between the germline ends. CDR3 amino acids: CASSLGGGDSNQPQHF. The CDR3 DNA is TGTGCCAGCAGCTTAGGAGGGGGGGACAGCAATCAGCCCCAGCATTTT.

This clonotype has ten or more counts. CDR3 in DNA: TGTGCCAGTAGTCCCCGTCTGGGGACAGGAGTTAACTATGGCTACACCTTC. Encoded protein: CASSPRLGTGVNYGYTF. The chain links TRBV19 to TRBJ1-2, with 8 nucleotides matching TRBD1. This CDR3 is 17 amino acids long. CDR1 is LNHDA, CDR2 SQIVND, per germline (reference sequence). The V segment lost 5 bases and the J segment 1 base; nucleotides outside the gene matches: 12.

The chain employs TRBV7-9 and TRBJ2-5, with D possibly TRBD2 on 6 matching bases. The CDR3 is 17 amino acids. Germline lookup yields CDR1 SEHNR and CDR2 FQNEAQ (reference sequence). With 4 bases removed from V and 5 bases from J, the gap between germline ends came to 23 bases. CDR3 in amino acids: CASSSSRRENTGETQYF. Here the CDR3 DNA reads TGTGCCAGCAGCTCCTCCCGGAGGGAGAACACCGGGGAGACCCAGTACTTC.